The clone carrying this T cell receptor beta chain occurred a few times. The data belong to a study of blood T cell repertoires in COVID-19. For the study at large: T cells, B-cell-depleted T cells, or PBMCs provided the cDNA or gDNA that served as material.

Participant reports of clinical history set cohort assignment. The CDR3 length is 13 residues. CDR1 and CDR2 (germline): MRHNA, SNTAGT. The V gene end was trimmed by 2 bases and the J gene end by 12 bases; junction bases not matched to a gene: 4. Original handling: Estimation of nucleated cell counts was performed using reference gene primer amplification. Sequencing used immunoSEQ multiplex PCR; TCRdb keeps in-frame clones, though not all of them. The V and J calls and clone size come from that table; D and trimming were worked out from the DNA. Found here are 430,000 or so clones, about 88% of them singletons; the top ten hold around 1.5%.

The specimen was PBMCs or T cells enriched from blood (not recorded which). This clonotype was sampled from a woman younger than 30 who had been exposed to COVID-19. This chain uses TRBV6-4 with TRBJ1-6; 7 bases are a match to TRBD1. CDR3 sequence (DNA): TGTGCCAGCAGTGACCGACAGGGTTTACCCCTCCACTTT. Its protein is CASSDRQGLPLHF.